This record looks at one T cell receptor (beta chain) sequence and its context. The data derive from a study of cytomegalovirus exposure and HLA in healthy donors. CDR1 is GTSNPN, CDR2 SVGIG, per germline (reference sequence). The length of the CDR3 is 13 residues. With 8 bases removed from V and 4 bases from J, the gap between germline ends came to 14 bases. Libraries were prepared by immunoSEQ multiplex PCR; TCRdb keeps only in-frame clonotypes and omits some of them. The table includes about 120,000 clones, 80% to 90% detected once. The clonotype originates from a young woman in good health and CMV-seronegative. This chain joins TRBV30 and TRBJ1-4, with a weak D call TRBD1 (5 bases). The source material was PBMCs. CDR3 sequence (DNA): TGTGCCCTCGGGGGGGGTAGTAATGAAAAACTGTTTTTT. Translated, it gives CALGGGSNEKLFF.